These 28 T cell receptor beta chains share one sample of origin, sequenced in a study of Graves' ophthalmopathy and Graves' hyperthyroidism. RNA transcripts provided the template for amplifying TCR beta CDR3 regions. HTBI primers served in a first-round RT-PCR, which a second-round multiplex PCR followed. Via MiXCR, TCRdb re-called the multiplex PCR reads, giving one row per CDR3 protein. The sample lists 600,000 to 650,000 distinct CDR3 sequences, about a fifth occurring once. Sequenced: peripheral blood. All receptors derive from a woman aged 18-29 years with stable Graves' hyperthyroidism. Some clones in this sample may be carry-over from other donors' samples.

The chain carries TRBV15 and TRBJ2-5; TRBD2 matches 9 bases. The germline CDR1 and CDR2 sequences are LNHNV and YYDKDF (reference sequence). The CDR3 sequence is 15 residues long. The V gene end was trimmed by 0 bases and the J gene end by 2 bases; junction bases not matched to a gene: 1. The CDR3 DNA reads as TGTGCCACCAGCAGAGATAGCGGGGGACAAGAGACCCAGTACTTC. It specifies CATSRDSGGQETQYF.

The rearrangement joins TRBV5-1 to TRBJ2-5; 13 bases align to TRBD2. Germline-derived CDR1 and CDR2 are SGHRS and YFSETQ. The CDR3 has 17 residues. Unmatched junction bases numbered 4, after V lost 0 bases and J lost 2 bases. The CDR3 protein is CASSLAGLAGAQETQYF. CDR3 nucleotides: TGCGCCAGCAGCTTGGCCGGACTAGCGGGAGCGCAAGAGACCCAGTACTTC.

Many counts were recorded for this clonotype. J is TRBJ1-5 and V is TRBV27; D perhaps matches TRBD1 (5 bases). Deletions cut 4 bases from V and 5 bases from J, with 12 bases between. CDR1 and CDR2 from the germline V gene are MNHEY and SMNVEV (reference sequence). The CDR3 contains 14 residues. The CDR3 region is CASSSTSGYQPQHF. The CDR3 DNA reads TGTGCCAGCAGTTCGACCTCAGGGTATCAGCCCCAGCATTTT.

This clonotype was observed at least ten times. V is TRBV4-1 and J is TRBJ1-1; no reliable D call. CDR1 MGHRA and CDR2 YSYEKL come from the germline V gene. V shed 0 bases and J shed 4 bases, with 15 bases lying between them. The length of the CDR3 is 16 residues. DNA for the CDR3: TGCGCCAGCAGCCAAGATCTGGGTGTCTTTAGCACTGAAGCTTTCTTT. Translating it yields CASSQDLGVFSTEAFF.

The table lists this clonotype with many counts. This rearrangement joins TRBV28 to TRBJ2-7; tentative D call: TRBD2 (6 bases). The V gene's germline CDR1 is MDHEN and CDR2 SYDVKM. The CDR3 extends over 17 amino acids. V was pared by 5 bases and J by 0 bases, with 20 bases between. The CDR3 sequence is CASSVPSDYQSSYEQYF. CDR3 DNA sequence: TGTGCCAGCAGTGTCCCCTCGGACTACCAAAGCTCCTACGAGCAGTACTTC.

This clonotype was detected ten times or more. The CDR3 is CASSPIAADLPYEQYF. The CDR3 region has the DNA TGTGCCAGCAGCCCCATCGCGGCTGACCTTCCCTACGAGCAGTACTTC. The rearrangement joins TRBV14 to TRBJ2-7; D is undetermined. CDR3 length: 16 amino acids. CDR1 and CDR2 (germline): SGHDN, FVKESK. Trimming took 4 bases from V and 2 from J, leaving 18 bases between them.

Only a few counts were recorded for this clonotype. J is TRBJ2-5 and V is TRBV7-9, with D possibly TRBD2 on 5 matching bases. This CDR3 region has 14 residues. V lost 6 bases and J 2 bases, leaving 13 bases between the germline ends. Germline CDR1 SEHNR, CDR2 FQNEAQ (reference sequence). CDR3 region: CASSFPGRQETQYF. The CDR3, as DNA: TGTGCCAGCAGTTTTCCGGGAAGACAAGAGACCCAGTACTTC.

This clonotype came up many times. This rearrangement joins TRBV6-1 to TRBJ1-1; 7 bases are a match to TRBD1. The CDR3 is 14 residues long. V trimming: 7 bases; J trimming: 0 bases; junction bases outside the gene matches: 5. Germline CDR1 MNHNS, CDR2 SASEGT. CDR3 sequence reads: CASIATGMNTEAFF. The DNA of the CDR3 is TGTGCCAGCATTGCGACAGGGATGAACACTGAAGCTTTCTTT.

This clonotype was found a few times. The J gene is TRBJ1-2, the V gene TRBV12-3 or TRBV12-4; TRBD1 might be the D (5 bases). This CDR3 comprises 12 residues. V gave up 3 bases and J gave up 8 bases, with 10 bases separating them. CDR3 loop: CASSFGGEGYTF. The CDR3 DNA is TGTGCCAGCAGTTTCGGAGGGGAGGGCTACACCTTC.

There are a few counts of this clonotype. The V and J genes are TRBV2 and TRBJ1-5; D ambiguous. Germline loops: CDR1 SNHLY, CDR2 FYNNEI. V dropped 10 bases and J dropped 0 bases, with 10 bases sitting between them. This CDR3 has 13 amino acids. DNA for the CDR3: TGTGCCACACGGACGGATAGCAATCAGCCCCAGCATTTT. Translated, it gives CATRTDSNQPQHF. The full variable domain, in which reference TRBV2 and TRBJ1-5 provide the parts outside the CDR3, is EPEVTQTPSHQVTQMGQEVILRCVPISNHLYFYWYRQILGQKVEFLVSFYNNEISEKSEIFDDQFSVERPDGSNFTLKIRSTKLEDSAMYFCATRTDSNQPQHFGDGTRLSIL.

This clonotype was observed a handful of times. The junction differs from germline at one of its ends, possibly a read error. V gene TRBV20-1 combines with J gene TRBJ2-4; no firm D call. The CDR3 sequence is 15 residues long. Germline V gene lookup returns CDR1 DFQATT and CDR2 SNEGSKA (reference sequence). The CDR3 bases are TGCAGTGCTAGAGATCGGTTTTCGGCCAAAAACATTAAGTACTTC. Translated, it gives CSARDRFSAKNIKYF.

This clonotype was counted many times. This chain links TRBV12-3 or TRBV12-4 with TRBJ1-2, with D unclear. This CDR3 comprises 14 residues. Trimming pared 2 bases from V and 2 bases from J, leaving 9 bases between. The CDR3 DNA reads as TGTGCCAGCAGTTTAATGGCACAAAACTATGGCTACACCTTC. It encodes CASSLMAQNYGYTF.

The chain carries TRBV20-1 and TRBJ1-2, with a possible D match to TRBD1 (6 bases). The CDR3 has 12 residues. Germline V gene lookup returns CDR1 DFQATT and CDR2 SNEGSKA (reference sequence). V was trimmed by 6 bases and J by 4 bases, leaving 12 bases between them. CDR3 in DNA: TGCAGTGCGAATCAGGGGACCTATGGCTACACCTTC. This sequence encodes CSANQGTYGYTF.

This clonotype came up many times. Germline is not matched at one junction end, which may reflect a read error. CDR3 sequence: CANSYPQRGQETQYF. CDR3 nucleotides: TGTGCCAACAGTTACCCTCAGCGGGGTCAAGAGACCCAGTACTTC. V usage is TRBV6-5 and J usage is TRBJ2-5; 7 bases agree with TRBD2. The CDR3 spans 15 residues. Germline values: CDR1 MNHEY, CDR2 SVGAGI.

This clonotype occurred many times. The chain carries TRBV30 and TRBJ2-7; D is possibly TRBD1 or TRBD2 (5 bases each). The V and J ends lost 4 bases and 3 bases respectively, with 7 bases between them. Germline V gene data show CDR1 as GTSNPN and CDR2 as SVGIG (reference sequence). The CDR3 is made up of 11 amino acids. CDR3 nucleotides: TGTGCCTGGACGAGGGGCTACGAGCAGTACTTC. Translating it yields CAWTRGYEQYF.

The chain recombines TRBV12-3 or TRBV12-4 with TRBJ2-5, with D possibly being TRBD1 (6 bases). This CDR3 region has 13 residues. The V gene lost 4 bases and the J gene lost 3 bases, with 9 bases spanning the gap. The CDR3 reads CASSWTAEETQYF. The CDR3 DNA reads TGTGCCAGCAGTTGGACAGCGGAAGAGACCCAGTACTTC.

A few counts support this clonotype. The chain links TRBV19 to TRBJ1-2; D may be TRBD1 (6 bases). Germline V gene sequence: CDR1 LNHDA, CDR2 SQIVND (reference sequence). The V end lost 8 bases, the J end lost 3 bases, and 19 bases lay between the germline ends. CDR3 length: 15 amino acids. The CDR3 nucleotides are TGTGCCAGTTTGGGGGCACCGCGGCACCACTATGGCTACACCTTC. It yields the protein CASLGAPRHHYGYTF.

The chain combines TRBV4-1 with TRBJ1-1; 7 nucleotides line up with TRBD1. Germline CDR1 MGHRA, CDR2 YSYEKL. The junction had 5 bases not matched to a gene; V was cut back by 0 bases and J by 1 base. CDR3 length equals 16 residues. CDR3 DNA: TGCGCCAGCAGCCAAGAGAAACCAGGGGGGAACACTGAAGCTTTCTTT. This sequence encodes CASSQEKPGGNTEAFF.

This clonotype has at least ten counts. The CDR3 protein is CASSPGPGMVFTF. CDR3 in DNA: TGTGCCAGCAGCCCCGGGCCAGGCATGGTTTTCACCTTC. The rearrangement uses TRBV7-6 and TRBJ1-2; unclear D gene. The CDR3 length is 13 residues. Germline assignment: CDR1 SGHVS and CDR2 FNYEAQ. V gave up 5 bases and J gave up 13 bases, with 20 bases separating them.

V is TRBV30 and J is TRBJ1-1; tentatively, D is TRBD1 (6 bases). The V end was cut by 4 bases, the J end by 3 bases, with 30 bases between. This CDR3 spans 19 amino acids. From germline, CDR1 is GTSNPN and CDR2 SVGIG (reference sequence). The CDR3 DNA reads TGTGCCTGGAATCGAACGGGACAACAAAATCCGATAGGGGACACTGAAGCTTTCTTT. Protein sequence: CAWNRTGQQNPIGDTEAFF.

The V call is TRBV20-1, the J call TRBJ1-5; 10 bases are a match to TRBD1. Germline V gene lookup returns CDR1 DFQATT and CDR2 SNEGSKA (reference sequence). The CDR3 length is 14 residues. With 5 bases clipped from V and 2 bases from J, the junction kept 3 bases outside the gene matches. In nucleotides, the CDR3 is TGCAGTGCTGGGGGACAGGGGTGCAATCAGCCCCAGCATTTT. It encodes CSAGGQGCNQPQHF.

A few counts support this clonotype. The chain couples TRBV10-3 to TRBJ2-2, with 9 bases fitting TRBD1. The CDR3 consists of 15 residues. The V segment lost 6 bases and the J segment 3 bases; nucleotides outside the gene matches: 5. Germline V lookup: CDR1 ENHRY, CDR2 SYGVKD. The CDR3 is CAISLGQGYTGELFF. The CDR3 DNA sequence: TGTGCCATCAGCCTGGGACAGGGATACACCGGGGAGCTGTTTTTT.

CDR3 bases: TGTGCCAGCAGTTTAGAGGAGACAGACACAGATACGCAGTATTTT. Protein sequence: CASSLEETDTDTQYF. This chain connects TRBV28 to TRBJ2-3, with D tentatively TRBD1 (5 bases). V dropped 2 bases and J dropped 2 bases, with 11 bases sitting between them. This CDR3 is 15 amino acids long. Germline V gene sequence: CDR1 MDHEN, CDR2 SYDVKM. The complete variable domain, with remaining parts taken from reference TRBV28 and TRBJ2-3, reads DVKVTQSSRYLVKRTGEKVFLECVQDMDHENMFWYRQDPGLGLRLIYFSYDVKMKEKGDIPEGYSVSREKKERFSLILESASTNQTSMYLCASSLEETDTDTQYFGPGTRLTVL.

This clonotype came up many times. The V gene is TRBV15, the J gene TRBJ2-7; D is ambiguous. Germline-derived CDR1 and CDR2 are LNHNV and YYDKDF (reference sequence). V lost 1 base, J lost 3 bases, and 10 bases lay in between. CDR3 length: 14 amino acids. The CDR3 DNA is TGTGCCACCAGCAGAGCTAAGTGGGTCTACGAGCAGTACTTC. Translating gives CATSRAKWVYEQYF. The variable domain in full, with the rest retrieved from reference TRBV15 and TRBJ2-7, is DAMVIQNPRYQVTQFGKPVTLSCSQTLNHNVMYWYQQKSSQAPKLLFHYYDKDFNNEADTPDNFQSRRPNTSFCFLDIRSPGLGDTAMYLCATSRAKWVYEQYFGPGTRLTVT.

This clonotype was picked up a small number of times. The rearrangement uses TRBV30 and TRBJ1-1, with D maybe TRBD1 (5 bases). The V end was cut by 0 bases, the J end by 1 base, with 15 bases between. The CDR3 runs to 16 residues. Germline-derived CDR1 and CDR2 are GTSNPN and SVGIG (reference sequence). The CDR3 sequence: CAWSVPRRDGNTEAFF. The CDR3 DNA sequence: TGTGCCTGGAGTGTACCGAGGAGGGACGGGAACACTGAAGCTTTCTTT.

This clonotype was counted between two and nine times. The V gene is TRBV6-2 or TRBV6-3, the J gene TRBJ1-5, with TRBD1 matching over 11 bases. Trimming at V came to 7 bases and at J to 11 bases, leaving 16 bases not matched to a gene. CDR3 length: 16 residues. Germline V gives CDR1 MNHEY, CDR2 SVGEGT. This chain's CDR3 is CASKGLVDRGRFSQHF. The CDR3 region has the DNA TGTGCCAGCAAGGGGCTAGTGGACAGGGGGCGCTTTTCCCAGCATTTT.

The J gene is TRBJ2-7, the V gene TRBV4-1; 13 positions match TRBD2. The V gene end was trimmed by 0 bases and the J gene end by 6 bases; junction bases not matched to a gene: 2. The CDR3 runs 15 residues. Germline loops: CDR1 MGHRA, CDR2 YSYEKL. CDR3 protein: CASSQERTSGSEQYF. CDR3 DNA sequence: TGCGCCAGCAGCCAAGAGAGGACTAGCGGGAGCGAGCAGTACTTC.

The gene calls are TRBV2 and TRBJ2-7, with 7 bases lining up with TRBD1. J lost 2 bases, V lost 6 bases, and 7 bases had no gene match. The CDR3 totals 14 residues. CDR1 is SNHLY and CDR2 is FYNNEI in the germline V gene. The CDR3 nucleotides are TGTGCCAGCAGACGGGACAGTCCGGCCTACGAGCAGTACTTC. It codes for CASRRDSPAYEQYF.